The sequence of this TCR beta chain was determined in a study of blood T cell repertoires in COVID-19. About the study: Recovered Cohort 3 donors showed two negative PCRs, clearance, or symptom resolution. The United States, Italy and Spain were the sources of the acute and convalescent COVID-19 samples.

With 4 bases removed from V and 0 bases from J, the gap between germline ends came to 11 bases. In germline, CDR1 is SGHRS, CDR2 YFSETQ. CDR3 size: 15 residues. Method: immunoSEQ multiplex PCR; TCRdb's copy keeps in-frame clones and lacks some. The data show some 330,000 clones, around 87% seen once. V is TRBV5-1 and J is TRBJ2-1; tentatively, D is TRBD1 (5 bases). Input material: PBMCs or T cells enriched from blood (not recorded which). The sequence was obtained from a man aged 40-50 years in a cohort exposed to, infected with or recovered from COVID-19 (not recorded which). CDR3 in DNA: TGCGCCAGCAGCCCAGACAGTTTCTCCTACAATGAGCAGTTCTTC. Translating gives CASSPDSFSYNEQFF.